One T cell receptor beta chain is described in this entry. In the original workflow: It was from reference gene primer amplification that nucleated cell counts were estimated. Measured with immunoSEQ multiplex PCR; TCRdb has only the in-frame clones, and not every one. V, J and clone size were drawn from that table, and D and trimming were deduced from the DNA. The repertoire holds about 180,000 clones, with around 88% as singletons. The data belong to a study of blood T cell repertoires in COVID-19. The wider study: From the United States, Italy and Spain came samples of acute and convalescent COVID-19. Sources were T cells, B-cell-depleted T cells, or PBMCs; the material itself was cDNA or gDNA.

There are 14 residues in the CDR3. Germline CDR1 reads MRHNA; CDR2 reads SNTAGT. Trimming took 5 bases from V and 0 from J, leaving 10 bases between them. The clonotype comes from a woman in her twenties or thirties with acute or convalescent COVID-19. The chain joins TRBV6-4 to TRBJ1-1; the D gene is possibly TRBD1 (6 bases). Sequenced: peripheral blood. CDR3 loop: CASSLGQLNTEAFF. CDR3 nucleotides: TGTGCCAGCAGTCTAGGACAGTTGAACACTGAAGCTTTCTTT.